This T cell receptor beta chain was found in a study of molecular identifiers for immune sequencing clone quantification (dated by TCRdb to the late 2010s). Background on the whole study: For a replicate experiment, RNA from around 20,000 or 99,000 naive CD8 T cells was divided into five aliquots, of which four were sequenced. CD8 T cells were used in a methods study to benchmark molecular-identifier clustering-based TCR repertoire sequencing (MIDCIRS) and TCR RNA copy counting.

On the study overall, not on this receptor specifically: In CMV-specific effector cells, clones with more than 20 RNA copies contained over 98% of molecules, whereas in naive cells such clones contained under 1% of molecules. About three recovered TCR RNA copies per cell were obtained by modeling, versus about 10 by digital PCR, implying a capture efficiency of about 30%. Spiked-in Jurkat TCR RNA equal to a single cell's worth was reported to be detectable even within 1,100,000 naive CD8 T cells. Naive libraries contained spiked-in Jurkat TCR RNA (10 copies' worth), which is not part of the donor repertoire. Identical TCR molecules sharing a barcode could cause highly expanded clone sizes to be underestimated. When barcode sub-clustering was not used, chimeric consensus sequences inflated TCR diversity, with chimeras reaching as high as 47%.

The CDR3 sequence holds 14 residues, the cysteine and phenylalanine included. Of the read, only the CDR3 DNA is kept; its 42 bases are in frame from base 1. The germline V gene (reference sequence) sets CDR1 to GTSNPN and CDR2 to SVGIG. The V and J ends are trimmed by 4 bases and 0 bases, leaving 13 bases between them. The protocol used for the library was PCR. TCRdb lists the instrument as Illumina HiSeq 4000. Preparation of bulk TCR libraries followed a previously described approach, with the TCR primers listed in Table S5. Purification of total RNA was performed with the Qiagen AllPrep DNA/RNA kit. Before analysis, reads from multiple sequencing runs of one library were combined. The original pipeline was this. Only reads with exact TCR constant sequence were kept, trimmed to 150 nt, and grouped by their 12-nt molecular barcodes. Within each barcode group, reads were sub-clustered at a 15% Levenshtein threshold, and quality-weighted consensus sequences were built per RNA molecule. Non-functional sequences were filtered out, along with any lower-count sequence sitting one edit away from another sequence. Based on a fit of two negative binomial distributions, barcode sub-clusters having less than 20% of the maximum read count were discarded. TCRdb reran the public reads through fastp at Q25 and MiXCR, keeping productive beta chains. Identical CDR3 protein sequences are pooled into one entry, listed with their most common genes and DNA. The V and J calls come from TCRdb's annotation, not from the publication. The sample table contains 60,000 to 80,000 distinct CDR3 sequences; only one count was recorded for around 20% of them. The top ten constitute around 1.5% of the sample.

Libraries of naive CD8 T cells were built from anywhere between about 19,000 and 1,000,000 sorted cells, with 10%, 30% or 50% of the purified RNA used. On a BD FACSAria II, naive CD8 T cells were FACS-sorted as CD8+CD4-CCR7+CD45RA+ and collected into RLT Plus buffer. To test detection sensitivity, Jurkat RNA equal to 10 or so TCR copies was added to samples of about 17,000-1,100,000 naive CD8 T cells. Enrichment of CD8 T cells was performed with RosetteSep CD8+ T Cell Enrichment Cocktail and Ficoll-Paque, after which ACK red cell lysis was carried out. This clonotype has at least ten counts. Its antigen is currently not known. The input lacks base qualities; no much larger clone sits a single base away.

The chain employs TRBV30 and TRBJ2-7, with TRBD2 tentatively as D gene (6 bases match). The receptor's source is a human donor in good health. Some libraries in this study had Jurkat cell RNA spiked in. Material for sequencing was naive CD8+ T cells from blood, with Jurkat cell RNA spiked in. The cell subset or site label here, explained by the study, means: FACS-sorted CD8+CD4-CCR7+CD45RA+ naive T cells. CDR3 reads: CAWTGLPRSYEQYF. The bases are TGTGCCTGGACGGGACTTCCTCGCTCCTACGAGCAGTACTTC.